This T cell receptor beta chain was found in a study of blood T cells in healthy people across ages. Donation came from healthy Caucasian individuals in Russia who were aged roughly 6 to 95. Germline assignment: CDR1 SGHAT and CDR2 FQNNGV. The CDR3 length is 14 residues. The V gene lost 3 bases and the J gene lost 2 bases, with 9 bases spanning the gap. This clonotype was seen a handful of times. Alongside a J-beta primer mix, a sample-barcoded 5' primer served in a second PCR lasting roughly 7 to 11 cycles. A tag from a template-switch adaptor with 12 random nucleotides marked each cDNA molecule. TCRdb used MiXCR to reprocess the 5' RACE reads, holding one entry per CDR3 protein. The table lists hundreds of thousands of distinct CDR3 sequences, over 45% of them singletons.

The sequencing sample was made of blood. The clonotype comes from a man aged 25-40 years in good health. The chain uses TRBV11-2 and TRBJ2-3; D unresolved. The CDR3 region has the DNA TGTGCCAGCAGCTTCGGGCGGCACACAGATACGCAGTATTTT. It is translated as CASSFGRHTDTQYF.